This TCR beta chain was identified in a study of CD8 T cells in ankylosing spondylitis. This clonotype was found many times. The antigen remains unidentified. Each TCR beta library was made by quantitative 5'-RACE that incorporated molecular barcodes. TCRdb re-derived calls from the 5' RACE reads in MiXCR, one entry per CDR3 protein. This sample has some 130,000 distinct CDR3 sequences; approximately 7.4% occur once, and the top ten carry around 11%. Germline CDR1 SGHRS, CDR2 YFSETQ. Between the trimmed V and J ends, which lost 4 bases and 4 bases, there was a span of 14 bases. There are 15 residues in the CDR3. The study, taken as a whole, reports: What appeared characteristic of ankylosing spondylitis blood was a TCR beta motif of fewer than ten highly homologous variants. A subset of motif variants has previously been described in the synovial fluid and blood of reactive arthritis. Those disease-linked clones were CD8+; they were also relatively rare in peripheral blood.

The gene calls are TRBV5-1 and TRBJ2-2; D is possibly TRBD1 (5 bases). This sequence was found in a female donor with ankylosing spondylitis or in good health (not recorded which). The sample was blood, either unsorted or a sorted T cell fraction (not recorded which). CDR3 sequence (DNA): TGCGCCAGCAGCAGGGATCCGCAGGGCACCGGGGAGCTGTTTTTT. As protein: CASSRDPQGTGELFF.